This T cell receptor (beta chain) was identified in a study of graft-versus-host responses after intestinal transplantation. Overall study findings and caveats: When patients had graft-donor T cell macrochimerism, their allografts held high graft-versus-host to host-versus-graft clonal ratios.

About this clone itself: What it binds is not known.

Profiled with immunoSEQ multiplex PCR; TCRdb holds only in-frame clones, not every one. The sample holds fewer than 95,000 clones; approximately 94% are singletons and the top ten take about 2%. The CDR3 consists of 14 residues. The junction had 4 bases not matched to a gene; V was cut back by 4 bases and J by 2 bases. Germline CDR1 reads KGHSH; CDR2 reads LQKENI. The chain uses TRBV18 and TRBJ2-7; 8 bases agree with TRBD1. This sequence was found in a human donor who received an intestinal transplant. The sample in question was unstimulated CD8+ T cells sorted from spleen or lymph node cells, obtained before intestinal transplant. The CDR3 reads CASSQGQGPYEQYF. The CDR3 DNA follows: TGTGCCAGCTCACAAGGACAGGGACCCTACGAGCAGTACTTC.